The TCR beta chain under discussion was sequenced for a study of blood T cell repertoires in COVID-19. Across the whole study: Spain, Italy and the United States supplied samples that represented acute and convalescent COVID-19. PBMCs, B-cell-depleted T cells, or T cells provided the cDNA or gDNA that made up the material.

Authors' data handling: By means of reference gene primer amplification, nucleated cell counts were estimated. Sequenced by immunoSEQ multiplex PCR; TCRdb stores in-frame clones only, minus some. Clone size and the V and J calls come from that table; the DNA yielded D and trimming. The sample consists of approximately 260,000 clones, roughly nine tenths of them appearing once. Clinical history reported by participants formed the basis on which cohorts were assigned. This CDR3 is 16 amino acids long. The V and J ends lost 3 bases and 6 bases, in that order; junction bases with no gene match: 11. Per germline, CDR1 SGHRS and CDR2 YFSETQ.

Sequencing was carried out using PBMCs or T cells enriched from blood (not recorded which). This receptor was obtained from a woman in her 30s with acute COVID-19. V gene TRBV5-1 combines with J gene TRBJ1-1, with 10 bases identical to TRBD1. In DNA, the CDR3 is TGCGCCAGCAGCTGGTACCCCGGGACAGGGGAGGCTGAAGCTTTCTTT. It specifies CASSWYPGTGEAEAFF.